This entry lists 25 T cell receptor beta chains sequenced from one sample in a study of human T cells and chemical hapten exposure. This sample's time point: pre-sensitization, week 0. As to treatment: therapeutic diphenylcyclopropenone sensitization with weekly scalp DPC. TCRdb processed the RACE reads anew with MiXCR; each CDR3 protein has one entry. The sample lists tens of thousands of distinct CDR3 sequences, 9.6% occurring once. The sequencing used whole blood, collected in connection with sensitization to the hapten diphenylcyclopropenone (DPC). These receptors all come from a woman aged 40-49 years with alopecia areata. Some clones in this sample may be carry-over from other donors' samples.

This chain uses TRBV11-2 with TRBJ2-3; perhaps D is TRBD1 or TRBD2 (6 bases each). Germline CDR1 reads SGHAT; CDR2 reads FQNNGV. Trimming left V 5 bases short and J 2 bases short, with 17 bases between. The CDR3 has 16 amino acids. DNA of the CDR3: TGTGCCAGCAGCCCAGGAGGGGGTATGACCACAGATACGCAGTATTTT. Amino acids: CASSPGGGMTTDTQYF.

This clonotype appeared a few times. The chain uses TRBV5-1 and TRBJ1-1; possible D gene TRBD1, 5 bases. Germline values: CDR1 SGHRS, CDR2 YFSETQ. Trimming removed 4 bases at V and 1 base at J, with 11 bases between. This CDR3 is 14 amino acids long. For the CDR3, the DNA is TGCGCCAGCAGCCGGGACTCGGGGAACACTGAAGCTTTCTTT. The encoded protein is CASSRDSGNTEAFF.

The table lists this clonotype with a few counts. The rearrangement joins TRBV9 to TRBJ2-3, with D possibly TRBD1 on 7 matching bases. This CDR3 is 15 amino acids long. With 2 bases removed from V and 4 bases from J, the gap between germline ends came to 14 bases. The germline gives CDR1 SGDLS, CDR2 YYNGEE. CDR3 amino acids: CASSVGGGYADTQYF. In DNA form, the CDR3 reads TGTGCCAGCAGCGTCGGAGGGGGCTACGCAGATACGCAGTATTTT. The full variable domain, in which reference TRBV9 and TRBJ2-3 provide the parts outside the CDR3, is DSGVTQTPKHLITATGQRVTLRCSPRSGDLSVYWYQQSLDQGLQFLIQYYNGEERAKGNILERFSAQQFPDLHSELNLSSLELGDSALYFCASSVGGGYADTQYFGPGTRLTVL.

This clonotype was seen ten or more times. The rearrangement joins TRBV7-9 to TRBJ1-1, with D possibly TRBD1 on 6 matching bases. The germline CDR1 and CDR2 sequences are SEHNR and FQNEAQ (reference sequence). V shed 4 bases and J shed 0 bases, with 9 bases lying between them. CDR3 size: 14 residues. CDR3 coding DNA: TGTGCCAGCAGCTCGAGGGGGATGAACACTGAAGCTTTCTTT. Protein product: CASSSRGMNTEAFF.

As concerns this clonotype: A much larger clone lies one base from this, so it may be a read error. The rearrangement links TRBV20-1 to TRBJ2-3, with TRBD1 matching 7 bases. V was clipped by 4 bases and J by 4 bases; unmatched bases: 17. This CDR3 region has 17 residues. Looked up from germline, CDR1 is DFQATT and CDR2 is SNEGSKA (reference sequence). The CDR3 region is CSATSVRDSHTADTQYF. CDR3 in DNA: TGCAGTGCTACCAGCGTGAGGGACAGTCATACCGCAGATACGCAGTATTTT.

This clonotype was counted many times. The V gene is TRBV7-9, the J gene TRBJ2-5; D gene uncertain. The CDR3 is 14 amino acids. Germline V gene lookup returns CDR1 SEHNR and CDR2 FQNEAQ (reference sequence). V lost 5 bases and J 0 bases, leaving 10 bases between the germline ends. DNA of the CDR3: TGTGCCAGCAGCCAACAGCCGCACCAAGAGACCCAGTACTTC. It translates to CASSQQPHQETQYF.

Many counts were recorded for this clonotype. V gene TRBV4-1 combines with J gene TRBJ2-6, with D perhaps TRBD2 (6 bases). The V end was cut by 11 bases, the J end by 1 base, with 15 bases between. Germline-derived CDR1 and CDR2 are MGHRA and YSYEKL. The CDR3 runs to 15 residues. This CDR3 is CARARGMSGANVLTF. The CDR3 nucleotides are TGCGCCCGCGCACGGGGGATGTCTGGGGCCAACGTCCTGACTTTC.

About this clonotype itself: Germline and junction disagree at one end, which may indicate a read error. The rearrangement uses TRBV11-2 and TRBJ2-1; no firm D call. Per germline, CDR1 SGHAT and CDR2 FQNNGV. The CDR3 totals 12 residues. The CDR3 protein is CVSSRSMGEQFF. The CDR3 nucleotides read TGTGTCAGCAGCCGTAGTATGGGTGAGCAGTTCTTC.

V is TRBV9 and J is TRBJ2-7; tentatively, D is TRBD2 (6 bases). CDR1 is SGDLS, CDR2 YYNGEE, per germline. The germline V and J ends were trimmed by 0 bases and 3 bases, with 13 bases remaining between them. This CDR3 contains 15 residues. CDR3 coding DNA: TGTGCCAGCAGCGTAGAAGCGGGCCTTTTCTACGAGCAGTACTTC. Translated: CASSVEAGLFYEQYF.

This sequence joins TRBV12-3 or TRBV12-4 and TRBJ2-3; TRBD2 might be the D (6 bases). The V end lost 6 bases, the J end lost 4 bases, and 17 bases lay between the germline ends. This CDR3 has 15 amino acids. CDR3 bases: TGTGCCAGCAGCTTTAACGGTGGAGGGCCAGATACGCAGTATTTT. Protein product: CASSFNGGGPDTQYF.

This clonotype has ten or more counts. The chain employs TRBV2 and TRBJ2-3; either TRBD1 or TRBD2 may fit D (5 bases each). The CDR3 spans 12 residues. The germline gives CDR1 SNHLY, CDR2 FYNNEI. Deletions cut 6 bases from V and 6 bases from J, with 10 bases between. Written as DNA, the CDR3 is TGTGCCAGCAGCCGACAGCGGGATACGCAGTATTTT. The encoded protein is CASSRQRDTQYF.

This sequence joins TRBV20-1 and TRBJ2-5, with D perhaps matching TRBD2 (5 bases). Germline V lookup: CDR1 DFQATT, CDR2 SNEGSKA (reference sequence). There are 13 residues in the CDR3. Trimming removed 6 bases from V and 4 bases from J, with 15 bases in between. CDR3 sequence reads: CSASGGPGETQYF. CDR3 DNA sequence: TGCAGTGCATCTGGCGGGCCAGGAGAGACCCAGTACTTC.

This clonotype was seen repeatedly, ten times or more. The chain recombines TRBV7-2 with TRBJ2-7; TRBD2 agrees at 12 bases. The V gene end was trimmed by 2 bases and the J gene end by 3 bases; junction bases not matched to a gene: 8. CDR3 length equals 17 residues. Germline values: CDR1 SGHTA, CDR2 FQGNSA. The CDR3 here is CASSLLPSGGASYEQYF. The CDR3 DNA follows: TGTGCCAGCAGCTTACTGCCTAGCGGGGGGGCCAGCTACGAGCAGTACTTC.

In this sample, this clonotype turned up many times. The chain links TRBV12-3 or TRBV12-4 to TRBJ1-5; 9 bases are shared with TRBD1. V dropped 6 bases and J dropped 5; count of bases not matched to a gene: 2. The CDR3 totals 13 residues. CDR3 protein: CASRRQGDQPQHF. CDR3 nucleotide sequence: TGTGCCAGCAGACGACAGGGGGATCAGCCCCAGCATTTT.

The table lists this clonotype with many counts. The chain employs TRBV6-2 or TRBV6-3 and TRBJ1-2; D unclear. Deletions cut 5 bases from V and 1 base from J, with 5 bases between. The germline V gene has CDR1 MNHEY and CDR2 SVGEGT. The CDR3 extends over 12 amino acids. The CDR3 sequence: CASSNDNYGYTF. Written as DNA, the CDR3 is TGTGCCAGCAGTAACGATAACTATGGCTACACCTTC.

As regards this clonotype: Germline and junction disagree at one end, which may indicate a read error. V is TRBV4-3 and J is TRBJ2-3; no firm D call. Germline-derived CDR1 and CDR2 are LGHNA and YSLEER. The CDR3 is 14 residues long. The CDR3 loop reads CASSQRPKQDTRYF. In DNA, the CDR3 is TGCGCCAGCAGCCAAAGGCCAAAACAAGATACGCGGTATTTT.

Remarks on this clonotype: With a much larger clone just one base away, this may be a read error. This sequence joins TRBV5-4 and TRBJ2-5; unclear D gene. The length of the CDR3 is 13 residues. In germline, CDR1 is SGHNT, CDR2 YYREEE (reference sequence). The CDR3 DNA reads TGTGCCAGTAAGAGGTCCCCACAAGAGACCCGGTACTTC. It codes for CASKRSPQETRYF.

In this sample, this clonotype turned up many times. The CDR3 reads CASSLASTDTQYF. The CDR3 bases are TGTGCCAGCAGCTTAGCGAGCACAGATACGCAGTATTTT. This chain links TRBV7-9 with TRBJ2-3, with D unresolved. V lost 0 bases and J 0 bases, leaving 1 base between the germline ends. The CDR3 contains 13 residues. Germline V CDR1 and CDR2: SEHNR, FQNEAQ (reference sequence). Based on the CDR3 plus reference TRBV7-9 and TRBJ2-3, the full variable domain is DTGVSQNPRHKITKRGQNVTFRCDPISEHNRLYWYRQTLGQGPEFLTYFQNEAQLEKSRLLSDRFSAERPKGSFSTLEIQRTEQGDSAMYLCASSLASTDTQYFGPGTRLTVL.

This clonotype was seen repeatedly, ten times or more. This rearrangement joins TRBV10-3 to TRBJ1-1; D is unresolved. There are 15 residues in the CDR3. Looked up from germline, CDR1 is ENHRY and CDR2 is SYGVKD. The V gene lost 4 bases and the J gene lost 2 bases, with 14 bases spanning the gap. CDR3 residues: CAISVQWPINTEAFF. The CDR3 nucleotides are TGTGCCATCAGTGTACAGTGGCCTATCAACACTGAAGCTTTCTTT.

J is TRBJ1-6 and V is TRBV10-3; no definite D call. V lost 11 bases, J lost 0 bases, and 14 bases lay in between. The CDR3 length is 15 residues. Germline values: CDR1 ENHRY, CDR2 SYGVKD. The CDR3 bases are TGTGCCTCCTTGGGCACGCGCTCCTATAATTCACCCCTCCACTTT. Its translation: CASLGTRSYNSPLHF.

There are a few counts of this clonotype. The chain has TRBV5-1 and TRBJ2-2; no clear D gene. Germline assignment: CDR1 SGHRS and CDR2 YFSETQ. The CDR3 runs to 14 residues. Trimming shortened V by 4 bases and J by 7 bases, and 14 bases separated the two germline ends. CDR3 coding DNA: TGCGCCAGCAGCCCCTTTCAGGTCGACGGGGAGCTGTTTTTT. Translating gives CASSPFQVDGELFF.

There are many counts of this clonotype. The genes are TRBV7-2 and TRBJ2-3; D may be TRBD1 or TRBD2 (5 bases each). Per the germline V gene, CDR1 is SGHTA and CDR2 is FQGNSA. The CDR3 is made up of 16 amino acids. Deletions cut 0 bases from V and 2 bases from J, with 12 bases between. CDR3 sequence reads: CASSLAGVGTTDTQYF. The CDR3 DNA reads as TGTGCCAGCAGCTTAGCCGGGGTTGGGACCACAGATACGCAGTATTTT.

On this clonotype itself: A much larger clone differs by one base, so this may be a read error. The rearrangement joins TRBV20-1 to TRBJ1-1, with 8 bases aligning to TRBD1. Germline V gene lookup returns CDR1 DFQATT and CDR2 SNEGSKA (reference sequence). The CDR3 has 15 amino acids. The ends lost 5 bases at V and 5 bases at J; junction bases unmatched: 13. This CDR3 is CSAGGDRGRRTEAFF. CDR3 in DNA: TGCAGTGCTGGTGGCGACAGGGGCAGGAGGACTGAAGCTTTCTTT.

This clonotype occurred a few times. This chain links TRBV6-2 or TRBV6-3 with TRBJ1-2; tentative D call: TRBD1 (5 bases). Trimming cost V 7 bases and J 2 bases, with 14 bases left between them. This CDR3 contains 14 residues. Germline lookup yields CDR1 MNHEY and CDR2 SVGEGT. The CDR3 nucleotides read TGTGCCAGCACGAGCCAGGGACGGAACTATGGCTACACCTTC. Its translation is CASTSQGRNYGYTF.

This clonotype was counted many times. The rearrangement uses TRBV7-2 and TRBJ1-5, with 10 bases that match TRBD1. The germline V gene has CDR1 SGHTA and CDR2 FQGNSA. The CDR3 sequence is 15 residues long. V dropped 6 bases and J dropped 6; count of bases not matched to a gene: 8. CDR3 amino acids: CASRVTGGAGQPQHF. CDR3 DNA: TGTGCCAGCAGAGTGACAGGGGGCGCCGGTCAGCCCCAGCATTTT.